Below, 14 T cell receptor beta chains from the same sample are listed, as sequenced in a study of T-cell reconstitution after alpha-beta-depleted transplantation in children. It was with unique molecular identifiers that the TCRbeta library was prepared. TCRdb used MiXCR to reprocess the PCR reads, holding one entry per CDR3 protein. The sample comprises a few hundred thousand distinct CDR3 sequences, more than 7.5% of which are singletons, and about 5.4% rests with the top ten. Sequences were derived from PBMCs from the stem cell graft donor, sampled from the stem cell graft. The receptors derive from a human donor who donated a stem cell graft to a child with SCID.

This clonotype was picked up a small number of times. The rearrangement joins TRBV19 to TRBJ2-4; TRBD1 matches 8 bases. This CDR3 comprises 14 residues. The V segment lost 5 bases and the J segment 3 bases; nucleotides outside the gene matches: 3. Germline CDR1 and CDR2: LNHDA and SQIVND (reference sequence). The CDR3 region has the DNA TGTGCCAGTAGTGTAACAGGGGGCAAAAACATTCAGTACTTC. Its translation is CASSVTGGKNIQYF.

This clonotype showed up many times. The chain links TRBV25-1 to TRBJ1-2; D uncertain. Germline CDR1 reads MGHDK; CDR2 reads SYGVNS. The V end was cut by 1 base, the J end by 3 bases, with 9 bases between. The CDR3 contains 14 residues. This CDR3 is CASSESGFYYGYTF. The CDR3 nucleotides are TGTGCCAGCAGTGAATCGGGATTCTACTATGGCTACACCTTC.

At least ten counts were recorded for this clonotype. The rearrangement links TRBV6-2 or TRBV6-3 to TRBJ2-7; the D gene could be TRBD1 or TRBD2 (5 bases each). CDR3 length equals 17 residues. Germline V lookup: CDR1 MNHEY, CDR2 SVGEGT. The germline V and J ends were trimmed by 5 bases and 2 bases, with 22 bases remaining between them. CDR3 DNA: TGTGCCAGCAGTCCCCCCACAGGTCGCGTGGGGGCCTACGAGCAGTACTTC. It translates to CASSPPTGRVGAYEQYF.

This clonotype was found many times. The chain recombines TRBV7-2 with TRBJ2-7; maybe TRBD1 (6 bases). Trimming removed 6 bases from V and 0 bases from J, with 12 bases in between. The germline V gene encodes CDR1 SGHTA and CDR2 FQGNSA. The CDR3 totals 14 residues. CDR3: CASSSGTYSYEQYF. CDR3 DNA: TGTGCCAGCAGTTCCGGGACATACTCCTACGAGCAGTACTTC.

This clonotype was found many times. J is TRBJ2-7 and V is TRBV5-1; the D gene is possibly TRBD2 (6 bases). The CDR3 is 14 amino acids. V was trimmed by 4 bases and J by 0 bases, leaving 11 bases between them. Germline values: CDR1 SGHRS, CDR2 YFSETQ. CDR3 DNA: TGCGCCAGCAGCCCGAATAGCGGCTCCTACGAGCAGTACTTC. This translates into CASSPNSGSYEQYF. Drawing the rest from reference TRBV5-1 and TRBJ2-7, the complete variable domain is KAGVTQTPRYLIKTRGQQVTLSCSPISGHRSVSWYQQTPGQGLQFLFEYFSETQRNKGNFPGRFSGRQFSNSRSEMNVSTLELGDSALYLCASSPNSGSYEQYFGPGTRLTVT.

This chain joins TRBV20-1 and TRBJ1-6, with 10 nucleotides matching TRBD1. The J segment lost 7 bases and the V segment lost 5 bases, leaving 2 bases of the junction unmatched. The CDR3 contains 13 residues. Germline loops: CDR1 DFQATT, CDR2 SNEGSKA (reference sequence). The CDR3 DNA sequence: TGCAGTGCTCAGGGACAGGGGAATTCACCCCTCCACTTT. It codes for CSAQGQGNSPLHF.

The CDR3 sequence is CASSPQLQGAGEQYF. In DNA form, the CDR3 reads TGTGCCAGCTCACCGCAACTACAGGGGGCTGGGGAGCAGTACTTC. The chain joins TRBV18 to TRBJ2-7; the match to TRBD1 covers 9 bases. V lost 3 bases to trimming and J lost 7 bases; unmatched junction nucleotides: 10. The CDR3 has 15 amino acids. In germline, CDR1 is KGHSH, CDR2 LQKENI. Full variable domain (missing parts from reference TRBV18 and TRBJ2-7): NAGVMQNPRHLVRRRGQEARLRCSPMKGHSHVYWYRQLPEEGLKFMVYLQKENIIDESGMPKERFSAEFPKEGPSILRIQQVVRGDSAAYFCASSPQLQGAGEQYFGPGTRLTVT.

This clonotype was recorded many times. V and J are TRBV7-9 and TRBJ2-1, with 13 positions matching TRBD2. CDR1 is SEHNR, CDR2 FQNEAQ, per germline (reference sequence). J gave up 5 bases and V 3 bases, and 1 base lay outside the gene matches. CDR3 length: 15 amino acids. CDR3 sequence: CASSLTSGGHNEQFF. In DNA form, the CDR3 reads TGTGCCAGCAGCTTGACTAGCGGGGGGCACAATGAGCAGTTCTTC.

This clonotype was found many times. V usage is TRBV3-1 and J usage is TRBJ2-7; D gene uncertain. The CDR3 contains 11 residues. V was pared by 4 bases and J by 2 bases, with 3 bases between. Germline CDR1 is LGHDT and CDR2 is YNNKEL (reference sequence). The CDR3 reads CASSPPYEQYF. CDR3 sequence (DNA): TGTGCCAGCAGCCCTCCCTACGAGCAGTACTTC.

This clonotype came up many times. Written as DNA, the CDR3 is TGTGCCAGCAGTTTGACAGGGCGGGCGGGCGGCTACACCTTC. It is translated as CASSLTGRAGGYTF. V and J are TRBV27 and TRBJ1-2, with 7 bases identical to TRBD1. Germline V lookup: CDR1 MNHEY, CDR2 SMNVEV (reference sequence). CDR3 size: 14 residues. V gave up 3 bases and J gave up 8 bases; unmatched junction bases: 9.

In its sample, this clonotype was seen many times. The CDR3 protein is CASSREGSSYNEQFF. As DNA, the CDR3 is TGTGCCAGCTCACGGGAGGGTAGCTCCTACAATGAGCAGTTCTTC. The J gene is TRBJ2-1, the V gene TRBV18; 7 nucleotides align to TRBD2. This CDR3 region has 15 residues. The J segment lost 0 bases and the V segment lost 4 bases, leaving 3 bases of the junction unmatched. The germline V gene encodes CDR1 KGHSH and CDR2 LQKENI.

In this sample, this clonotype turned up many times. The chain uses TRBV7-2 and TRBJ2-1, with D possibly TRBD2 on 5 matching bases. CDR1 is SGHTA, CDR2 FQGNSA, per germline. This CDR3 spans 13 amino acids. V shed 2 bases and J shed 7 bases, with 9 bases lying between them. The CDR3: CASSLRRLNEQFF. The CDR3 bases are TGTGCCAGCAGCTTAAGGAGGCTAAATGAGCAGTTCTTC.

This clonotype was counted ten times or more. CDR3 DNA sequence: TGTGCCAGCAGTTCGGGACAGCCCTACGAGCAGTACTTC. Translating it yields CASSSGQPYEQYF. This chain links TRBV12-3 or TRBV12-4 with TRBJ2-7; 7 nucleotides line up with TRBD1. This CDR3 spans 13 amino acids. The V gene end was trimmed by 4 bases and the J gene end by 2 bases; junction bases not matched to a gene: 2.

This clonotype was observed at least ten times. The rearrangement joins TRBV30 to TRBJ1-2; 9 bases are a match to TRBD1. The J segment lost 4 bases and the V segment lost 5 bases, leaving 17 bases of the junction unmatched. Germline CDR1 reads GTSNPN; CDR2 reads SVGIG (reference sequence). The CDR3 has 17 amino acids. Here the CDR3 reads CAWGLPDRGTSIYGYTF. The CDR3, as DNA: TGTGCCTGGGGCCTACCGGACAGGGGTACCTCCATCTATGGCTACACCTTC.